This T cell receptor beta chain originates from a study of OX40 agonist ivuxolimab in advanced cancers. This CDR3 is built from 13 residues. The V gene's germline CDR1 is MNHEY and CDR2 SVGAGI. The V gene end was trimmed by 4 bases and the J gene end by 12 bases; junction bases not matched to a gene: 12. Libraries were prepared by immunoSEQ multiplex PCR; TCRdb keeps only in-frame clonotypes and omits some of them. The table has about 19,000 clones, approximately 83% seen once. About this clone: The antigen remains unidentified.

Study-level findings and limits: Clonal expansion was seen in CD4+ and CD8+ blood T cells by week 6 at 0.1 to 3.0 mg/kg.

The chain carries TRBV6-5 and TRBJ2-7; 7 nucleotides agree with TRBD2. Sequenced material: CD4+ or CD8+ T cells sorted from blood, taken in a trial of the OX40 agonist ivuxolimab. The sequence derives from an adult with an advanced solid tumor such as melanoma, head and neck, liver or kidney cancer. The CDR3 loop is CASSFGGGQVPYF. CDR3 sequence (DNA): TGTGCCAGCAGTTTCGGGGGAGGGCAGGTCCCGTACTTC.